These 4 T cell receptor beta chains were sequenced from one sample in a study of identical twins. TCRdb re-called the 5' RACE reads through MiXCR, storing one row per CDR3 protein. The sample holds fewer than 900,000 distinct CDR3 sequences, over 20% seen once. The sample also formed part of further work on T cells expressing NK-cell markers.

The sample was PBMCs. The receptors were gathered from a woman aged 18-29 years in good health.

V is TRBV6-5 and J is TRBJ2-3; a possible D gene is TRBD2 (5 bases). The CDR3 contains 16 residues. Trimming removed 7 bases from V and 6 bases from J, with 23 bases in between. Germline V lookup: CDR1 MNHEY, CDR2 SVGAGI. As DNA, the CDR3 is TGTGCCAGCAATTCGGCTTTAGCGTCGGGTGGGGATACGCAGTATTTT. It translates to CASNSALASGGDTQYF.

The gene calls are TRBV12-3 or TRBV12-4 and TRBJ2-5; maybe TRBD1 (5 bases). CDR3 length: 14 amino acids. Trimming shortened V by 4 bases and J by 5 bases, and 14 bases separated the two germline ends. CDR3 amino acids: CASSSGVQAETQYF. CDR3 DNA sequence: TGTGCCAGCAGTTCGGGCGTACAGGCGGAGACCCAGTACTTC.

This clonotype came up many times. The chain employs TRBV7-6 and TRBJ2-7, with 9 nucleotides matching TRBD1. The CDR3 extends over 13 amino acids. Germline loops: CDR1 SGHVS, CDR2 FNYEAQ. Losses at the gene ends were 4 bases for V and 4 bases for J; bases not matched to a gene: 2. The CDR3 sequence: CASSWGQGYEQYF. The CDR3 bases are TGTGCCAGCAGCTGGGGACAGGGTTACGAGCAGTACTTC.

V is TRBV7-2 and J is TRBJ2-3; possible D gene TRBD1, 6 bases. Germline CDR1 is SGHTA and CDR2 is FQGNSA. The V end lost 2 bases, the J end lost 5 bases, and 20 bases lay between the germline ends. The CDR3 covers 17 residues. CDR3 sequence reads: CASSLRSGTKPVDTQYF. In DNA, the CDR3 is TGTGCCAGCAGCTTAAGGTCCGGGACAAAACCGGTAGATACGCAGTATTTT.